The 20 T cell receptor beta chains below come from one sample, sequenced in a study of blood T cell repertoires in COVID-19. The method was immunoSEQ multiplex PCR; TCRdb's version includes in-frame clones alone and lacks a portion of them. The table records about 370,000 clones, around 87% of them present only once. The sample consisted of peripheral blood. These TCRs come from a young woman with COVID-19, enrolled during active disease.

Concerning this clone itself: The sample contains more than one DNA sequence encoding this CDR3. The chain is built from TRBV14 and TRBJ2-1; 12 bases align to TRBD2. CDR1 and CDR2 from the germline V gene are SGHDN and FVKESK. This CDR3 spans 20 amino acids. V shed 0 bases, J shed 1 base, and the junction held 10 bases outside the gene matches. As DNA, the CDR3 is TGTGCCAGCAGCCAAGATCAGAGGCTAGCGGGAGGGCGGTCCTACAATGAGCAGTTCTTC. It translates to CASSQDQRLAGGRSYNEQFF.

This clone has just a few counts. The chain recombines TRBV28 with TRBJ1-4, with TRBD1 identical over 7 bases. J lost 7 bases, V lost 4 bases, and 12 bases had no gene match. This CDR3 contains 16 residues. Per germline, CDR1 MDHEN and CDR2 SYDVKM. In DNA, the CDR3 is TGTGCCAGCAGTTGGCGTCGACAGGGTCTGGTTGAAAAACTGTTTTTT. Protein: CASSWRRQGLVEKLFF.

This clone was seen more than once but under ten times. The chain has TRBV14 and TRBJ2-5; 10 nucleotides line up with TRBD1. This CDR3 spans 15 amino acids. The germline CDR1 and CDR2 sequences are SGHDN and FVKESK. The V gene end was trimmed by 4 bases and the J gene end by 5 bases; junction bases not matched to a gene: 7. The CDR3 is CASSRGGQGYETQYF. The CDR3 region has the DNA TGTGCCAGCAGCCGAGGGGGACAGGGGTATGAGACCCAGTACTTC.

The chain joins TRBV2 to TRBJ2-7, with D possibly TRBD1 on 7 matching bases. V was pared by 10 bases and J by 4 bases, with 20 bases between. In germline, CDR1 is SNHLY, CDR2 FYNNEI. The CDR3 loop spans 14 amino acids. The CDR3 DNA is TGTGCCACGGCCCGGGGGACAGCCTTATACGAGCAGTACTTC. It specifies CATARGTALYEQYF.

The rearrangement joins TRBV4-1 to TRBJ1-1; D call uncertain. The CDR3 runs 17 residues. Trimming pared 0 bases from V and 0 bases from J, leaving 14 bases between. The germline gives CDR1 MGHRA, CDR2 YSYEKL. CDR3 sequence: CASSQEGRGFVNTEAFF. In nucleotides, the CDR3 is TGCGCCAGCAGCCAAGAGGGCCGCGGGTTCGTGAACACTGAAGCTTTCTTT.

The J gene is TRBJ2-7, the V gene TRBV5-1, with 10 bases lining up with TRBD2. The CDR3 is 15 residues long. Germline V lookup: CDR1 SGHRS, CDR2 YFSETQ. The ends lost 4 bases at V and 4 bases at J; junction bases unmatched: 8. This CDR3 reads CASSPPGSGRYEQYF. CDR3 bases: TGCGCCAGCAGCCCGCCGGGTAGCGGGAGGTACGAGCAGTACTTC. The variable domain in full, with the rest retrieved from reference TRBV5-1 and TRBJ2-7, is KAGVTQTPRYLIKTRGQQVTLSCSPISGHRSVSWYQQTPGQGLQFLFEYFSETQRNKGNFPGRFSGRQFSNSRSEMNVSTLELGDSALYLCASSPPGSGRYEQYFGPGTRLTVT.

The chain recombines TRBV5-1 with TRBJ2-1, with 10 positions matching TRBD2. From germline, CDR1 is SGHRS and CDR2 YFSETQ. The CDR3 consists of 15 residues. The V and J ends lost 4 bases and 9 bases, in that order; junction bases with no gene match: 10. The CDR3 is CASSGGLAGASEQFF. The CDR3 region has the DNA TGCGCCAGCAGCGGCGGCCTAGCGGGAGCAAGTGAGCAGTTCTTC.

The sample holds a few counts of this clone. The V and J genes are TRBV6-4 and TRBJ2-1; 11 bases agree with TRBD2. CDR1 and CDR2 (germline): MRHNA, SNTAGT. The CDR3 sequence is 15 residues long. With V trimmed by 2 bases and J by 5 bases, 2 bases remained unmatched. The CDR3 DNA follows: TGTGCCAGCAGTGACGGACTAGCGGGTAACAATGAGCAGTTCTTC. Translating it yields CASSDGLAGNNEQFF.

The V and J genes are TRBV6-5 and TRBJ2-7, with D tentatively TRBD1 (5 bases). Germline-derived CDR1 and CDR2 are MNHEY and SVGAGI. This CDR3 contains 12 residues. V lost 7 bases to trimming and J lost 6 bases, with 13 bases between them. The CDR3 nucleotides read TGTGCCAGCACTCCCAGGGTTGGCGAGCAGTACTTC. Translated, it gives CASTPRVGEQYF.

This chain uses TRBV19 with TRBJ2-1, with D possibly matching TRBD1 (6 bases). Germline CDR1 and CDR2: LNHDA and SQIVND (reference sequence). Trimming removed 3 bases from V and 3 bases from J, with 15 bases in between. The CDR3 extends over 16 amino acids. Here the CDR3 DNA reads TGTGCCAGTAGTATCCTCGGGACACATGACTACAATGAGCAGTTCTTC. The encoded protein is CASSILGTHDYNEQFF.

The V and J genes are TRBV11-2 and TRBJ2-7, with TRBD2 matching 13 bases. This CDR3 is built from 16 residues. The trim removed 1 base at V and 4 bases at J, leaving 4 bases unmatched. The germline V gene has CDR1 SGHAT and CDR2 FQNNGV. The CDR3 coding sequence is TGTGCCAGCAGCTTAGTAGGACTAGCGGGAGTGTACGAGCAGTACTTC. As protein: CASSLVGLAGVYEQYF.

CDR3 protein: CAIIRRGCNQPQHF. CDR3 DNA sequence: TGTGCCATCATCCGCAGGGGATGCAATCAGCCCCAGCATTTT. V is TRBV10-3 and J is TRBJ1-5; D possibly corresponds to TRBD1 (6 bases). Germline loops: CDR1 ENHRY, CDR2 SYGVKD. The CDR3 has 14 residues. Trimming took off 7 bases at V and 2 bases at J, with 12 bases between the two ends.

V gene TRBV27 combines with J gene TRBJ2-1; 8 bases align to TRBD2. V gave up 6 bases and J gave up 6 bases; unmatched junction bases: 13. The CDR3 runs 16 residues. CDR1 is MNHEY, CDR2 SMNVEV, per germline (reference sequence). CDR3 in DNA: TGTGCCAGCAGCCGCCTATCTGGGCTAGCGGGCAATGAGCAGTTCTTC. The encoded protein is CASSRLSGLAGNEQFF.

V usage is TRBV7-2 and J usage is TRBJ1-1, with D unclear. Trimming pared 0 bases from V and 3 bases from J, leaving 8 bases between. The CDR3 covers 14 residues. Germline assignment: CDR1 SGHTA and CDR2 FQGNSA. CDR3: CASSLAGRYTEAFF. The CDR3 DNA is TGTGCCAGCAGCTTAGCTGGGAGGTACACTGAAGCTTTCTTT.

The CDR3 region is CASSHDSTSGRDTGELFF. CDR3 DNA: TGTGCCAGCAGCCACGACTCTACTAGCGGGAGGGACACCGGGGAGCTGTTTTTT. This sequence joins TRBV7-8 and TRBJ2-2; TRBD2 agrees at 13 bases. V was pared by 5 bases and J by 3 bases, with 9 bases of the junction left unmatched. The length of the CDR3 is 18 residues. Germline assignment: CDR1 SGHVS and CDR2 FQNEAQ. The full variable domain, its missing parts supplied by reference TRBV7-8 and TRBJ2-2, is GAGVSQSPRYKVAKRGQDVALRCDPISGHVSLFWYQQALGQGPEFLTYFQNEAQLDKSGLPSDRFFAERPEGSVSTLKIQRTQQEDSAVYLCASSHDSTSGRDTGELFFGEGSRLTVL.

The chain carries TRBV19 and TRBJ1-2, with D uncertain. Germline values: CDR1 LNHDA, CDR2 SQIVND (reference sequence). V was pared by 3 bases and J by 1 base, with 12 bases between. The CDR3 spans 15 residues. CDR3: CASSMGRSVNYGYTF. The CDR3 DNA is TGTGCCAGTAGTATGGGCAGATCCGTTAACTATGGCTACACCTTC.

The rearrangement links TRBV7-8 to TRBJ2-1, with 10 bases that match TRBD2. Germline V gene sequence: CDR1 SGHVS, CDR2 FQNEAQ. This CDR3 contains 16 residues. Losses at the gene ends were 5 bases for V and 7 bases for J; bases not matched to a gene: 11. CDR3 residues: CASSESGTSVTNEQFF. CDR3 DNA: TGTGCCAGCAGCGAATCCGGGACTAGCGTGACGAATGAGCAGTTCTTC.

J is TRBJ1-2 and V is TRBV10-3; D is uncertain. Trimming stripped 10 bases from V and 3 bases from J, with 15 bases between. CDR3 length: 13 residues. CDR1 ENHRY and CDR2 SYGVKD come from the germline V gene. CDR3 loop: CATIPRQDYGYTF. The CDR3 DNA reads TGTGCCACCATCCCACGACAAGACTATGGCTACACCTTC.

The chain carries TRBV3-1 (or the pseudogene TRBV3-2) and TRBJ2-1; 14 nucleotides agree with TRBD2. Germline V gives CDR1 LGHDT, CDR2 YNNKEL (reference sequence). The length of the CDR3 is 15 residues. The V and J ends lost 4 bases and 9 bases, in that order; junction bases with no gene match: 5. CDR3 amino acids: CASSPTSGRGSEQFF. The CDR3 DNA sequence: TGTGCCAGCAGCCCGACTAGCGGGAGGGGGAGTGAGCAGTTCTTC.

The gene calls are TRBV2 and TRBJ1-1; possible D gene TRBD1, 6 bases. The germline V and J ends were trimmed by 4 bases and 8 bases, with 23 bases remaining between them. The germline CDR1 and CDR2 sequences are SNHLY and FYNNEI. This CDR3 has 16 residues. CDR3 amino acids: CASSANTGSVYLEAFF. As DNA, the CDR3 is TGTGCCAGCAGTGCAAATACAGGGTCCGTCTACTTAGAAGCTTTCTTT.